The 14 T cell receptor beta chains below were found in one sample sequenced in a study of control samples from healthy donors and cancer patients. The repertoire was sequenced with immunoSEQ multiplex PCR; TCRdb's copy has only in-frame clones and lacks some. This table has about 58,000 clones, approximately 94% appearing once. The sample comprised blood. These receptors originate from a man aged 30 to 45 in good health.

The gene calls are TRBV27 and TRBJ2-1; D uncertain. V lost 10 bases, J lost 6 bases, and 13 bases lay in between. CDR1 and CDR2 (germline): MNHEY, SMNVEV (reference sequence). The CDR3 is made up of 12 amino acids. The CDR3 nucleotides read TGTGCCAACCGGACCCTCGGCAATGAGCAGTTCTTC. As protein: CANRTLGNEQFF.

The genes are TRBV5-1 and TRBJ2-3; 12 bases map to TRBD2. The germline V gene has CDR1 SGHRS and CDR2 YFSETQ. The CDR3 totals 15 residues. The V and J ends lost 7 bases and 0 bases, in that order; junction bases with no gene match: 3. The DNA for the CDR3 is TGCGCCAGCGGCGGGACTAGCGGGAGCACAGATACGCAGTATTTT. Its protein product is CASGGTSGSTDTQYF.

This clone has a single count. The V call is TRBV7-2, the J call TRBJ2-1; 9 nucleotides match TRBD2. The CDR3 runs to 16 residues. Germline values: CDR1 SGHTA, CDR2 FQGNSA. The J segment lost 4 bases and the V segment lost 5 bases, leaving 9 bases of the junction unmatched. This CDR3 is CASSPRRGGRYNEQFF. The CDR3, as DNA: TGTGCCAGCAGCCCCCGGCGGGGGGGCCGATACAATGAGCAGTTCTTC.

The V call is TRBV6-5, the J call TRBJ2-7, with 8 positions matching TRBD2. CDR3 length equals 16 residues. V lost 2 bases to trimming and J lost 2 bases; unmatched junction nucleotides: 8. Looked up from germline, CDR1 is MNHEY and CDR2 is SVGAGI. The CDR3 sequence is CASSYDGGGSPYEQYF. Written as DNA, the CDR3 is TGTGCCAGCAGTTACGACGGCGGGGGGAGCCCCTACGAGCAGTACTTC.

The chain recombines TRBV6-5 with TRBJ2-5; D is undetermined. V shed 6 bases and J shed 3 bases, with 11 bases lying between them. CDR1 and CDR2 (germline): MNHEY, SVGAGI. The CDR3 loop spans 13 amino acids. The chain's CDR3 is CASSRTYEETQYF. The DNA of the CDR3 is TGTGCCAGCAGCCGTACGTACGAAGAGACCCAGTACTTC.

The V call is TRBV27, the J call TRBJ2-7; 7 bases fit TRBD2. The germline V gene encodes CDR1 MNHEY and CDR2 SMNVEV (reference sequence). The CDR3 loop spans 16 amino acids. V was pared by 6 bases and J by 0 bases, with 11 bases of the junction left unmatched. The CDR3, as DNA: TGTGCCAGCAGACCCGCTTCTGGCGGGAGCTCCTACGAGCAGTACTTC. It encodes CASRPASGGSSYEQYF.

The V gene is TRBV5-8, the J gene TRBJ1-1; 7 bases map to TRBD1. Germline V gene sequence: CDR1 SGHTS, CDR2 YDEGEE. The CDR3 runs 18 residues. J was trimmed by 0 bases and V by 4 bases; bases with no gene match: 15. CDR3 coding DNA: TGTGCCAGCAGCAAGTATGGCGGGGACAGCCCAATGAACACTGAAGCTTTCTTT. Its translation is CASSKYGGDSPMNTEAFF.

This chain links TRBV30 with TRBJ2-3, with D tentatively TRBD1 (5 bases). V was cut by 3 bases and J by 0 bases, with 10 bases left in between. CDR1 and CDR2 from the germline V gene are GTSNPN and SVGIG (reference sequence). The length of the CDR3 is 14 residues. The CDR3 reads CAWSNGQSTDTQYF. CDR3 nucleotides: TGTGCCTGGAGCAACGGACAAAGCACAGATACGCAGTATTTT.

The V gene is TRBV12-3 or TRBV12-4, the J gene TRBJ2-1; D remains unclear. Between the trimmed V and J ends, which lost 2 bases and 6 bases, there was a span of 8 bases. This CDR3 spans 13 amino acids. CDR3 coding DNA: TGTGCCAGCAGTTTACGGATCACCAATGAGCAGTTCTTC. Encoded protein: CASSLRITNEQFF.

The chain combines TRBV21-1 with TRBJ2-1; the DNA was not compared with TRBD1, the D call given in the table. TRBV21-1 represents a pseudogene. The CDR3 runs 18 residues. CDR3 region: CAKQEGQGKRWTYNEQFF. The CDR3 coding sequence is TGTGCCAAGCAGGAAGGACAGGGTAAGCGTTGGACCTACAATGAGCAGTTCTTC.

The J gene is TRBJ1-1, the V gene TRBV28, with D possibly TRBD1 on 6 matching bases. With 2 bases removed from V and 4 bases from J, the gap between germline ends came to 11 bases. The CDR3 is 14 residues long. The germline gives CDR1 MDHEN, CDR2 SYDVKM. In DNA form, the CDR3 reads TGTGCCAGCAGTTTAGGCGGGGGGCGCACTGAAGCTTTCTTT. It yields the protein CASSLGGGRTEAFF.

J is TRBJ1-1 and V is TRBV10-3, with 7 bases aligning to TRBD1. The CDR3 runs to 16 residues. The germline gives CDR1 ENHRY, CDR2 SYGVKD. V shed 0 bases, J shed 5 bases, and the junction held 9 bases outside the gene matches. CDR3 sequence reads: CAISESILTGRTEAFF. CDR3 sequence (DNA): TGTGCCATCAGTGAGTCGATCTTGACAGGGAGAACTGAAGCTTTCTTT.

This chain links TRBV19 with TRBJ2-7, with D possibly being TRBD2 (6 bases). The germline CDR1 and CDR2 sequences are LNHDA and SQIVND (reference sequence). Trimming took off 4 bases at V and 2 bases at J, with 15 bases between the two ends. This CDR3 is built from 15 residues. CDR3 protein: CASSTLAKGTYEQYF. DNA of the CDR3: TGTGCCAGTAGTACCCTAGCGAAAGGCACCTACGAGCAGTACTTC.

This clone was recorded only once. The gene calls are TRBV6-1 and TRBJ2-2; 10 nucleotides align to TRBD1. The ends lost 3 bases at V and 3 bases at J; junction bases unmatched: 4. The CDR3 totals 16 residues. In germline, CDR1 is MNHNS, CDR2 SASEGT. Here the CDR3 reads CASSDGTGAHTGELFF. The CDR3 coding sequence is TGTGCCAGCAGTGACGGGACAGGGGCCCACACCGGGGAGCTGTTTTTT.